The clone carrying this T cell receptor beta chain was detected only a few times. Its specificity is not known. This CDR3 spans 15 amino acids. Germline V gene data show CDR1 as MNHNS and CDR2 as SASEGT. V was clipped by 1 base and J by 5 bases; unmatched bases: 4. This sample was included in a study of response to subunit inactivated influenza vaccine. TCRdb analysed the RT-PCR reads with MiXCR anew, one entry per CDR3 protein. This table has about 700,000 distinct CDR3 sequences, over 11% appearing once. Whole-study findings and limits: Researchers suggested that each seasonal influenza vaccination recruits few new T cells.

The V and J genes are TRBV6-1 and TRBJ1-2, with 10 positions matching TRBD1. Sequencing used PBMCs from blood, obtained 14 to 15 days before vaccination. The TCR comes from a man aged 45-65 years who received an inactivated influenza vaccine. The CDR3 spells CASSEERDRGYGYTF. The DNA of the CDR3 is TGTGCCAGCAGTGAAGAAAGGGACAGGGGTTATGGCTACACCTTC.